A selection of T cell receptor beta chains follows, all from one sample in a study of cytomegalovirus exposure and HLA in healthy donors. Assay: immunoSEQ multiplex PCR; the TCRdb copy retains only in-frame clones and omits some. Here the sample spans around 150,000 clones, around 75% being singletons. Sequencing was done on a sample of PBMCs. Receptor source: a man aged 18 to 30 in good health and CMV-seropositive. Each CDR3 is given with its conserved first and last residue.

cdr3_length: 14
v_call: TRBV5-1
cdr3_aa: CATPGQSSGNTIYF

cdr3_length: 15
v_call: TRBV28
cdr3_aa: CASSSAGTIPYEQYF

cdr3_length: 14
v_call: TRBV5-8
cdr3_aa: CASSLIGRAGEQYF

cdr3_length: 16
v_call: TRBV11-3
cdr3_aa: CASSGSGTEPYYTQYF

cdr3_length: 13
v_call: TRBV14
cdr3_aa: CASRNSGSYEQYF

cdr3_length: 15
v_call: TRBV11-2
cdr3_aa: CASSLGSGGFYEQYF

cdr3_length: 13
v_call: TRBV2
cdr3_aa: CATPSDSYNEQFF

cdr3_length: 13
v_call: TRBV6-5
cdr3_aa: CASSYSGGRGYTF

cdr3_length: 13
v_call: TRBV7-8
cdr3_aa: CASSRDSRKGYTF

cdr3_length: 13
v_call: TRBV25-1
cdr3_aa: CASSVTQYNEQFF

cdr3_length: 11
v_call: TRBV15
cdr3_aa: CATSRLTEAFF

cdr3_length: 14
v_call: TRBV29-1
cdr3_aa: CSVAGLVSYNEQFF

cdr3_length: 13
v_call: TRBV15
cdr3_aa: CATSMTGAYGYTF

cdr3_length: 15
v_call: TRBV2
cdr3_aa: CASSGTGWNTGELFF

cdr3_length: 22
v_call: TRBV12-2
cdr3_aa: CASRLAWGQGAPFWRGHNEQFF

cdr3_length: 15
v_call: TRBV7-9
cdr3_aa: CSSSPDRTRHEKLFF

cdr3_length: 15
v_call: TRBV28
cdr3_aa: CASSTQGSSYNEQFF

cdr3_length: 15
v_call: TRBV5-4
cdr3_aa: CASSLERNSYNEQFF

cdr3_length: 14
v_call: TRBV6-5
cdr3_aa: CASRPGQGSTEAFF

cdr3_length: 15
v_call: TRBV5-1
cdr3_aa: CASDPLGRGPHEQYF

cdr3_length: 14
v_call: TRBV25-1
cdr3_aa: CASSEAARSEKLFF

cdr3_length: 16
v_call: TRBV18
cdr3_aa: CASSPSTSGRTGELFF

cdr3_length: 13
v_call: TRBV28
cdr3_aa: CASSPGWSYEQYF

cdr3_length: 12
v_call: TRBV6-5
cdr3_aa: CASSQSSYEQYF

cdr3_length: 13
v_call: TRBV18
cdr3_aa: CASSPGQFYEQYF

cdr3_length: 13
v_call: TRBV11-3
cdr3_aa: CASSLDRNTEAFF

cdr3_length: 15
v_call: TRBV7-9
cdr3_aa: CASSLMGQGTGELFF

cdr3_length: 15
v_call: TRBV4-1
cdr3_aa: CASSLEDSDGNTIYF

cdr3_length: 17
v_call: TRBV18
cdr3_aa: CASSPPQREDYYNEQFF

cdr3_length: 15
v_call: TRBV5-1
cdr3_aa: CASSLGTGAYYEQYF

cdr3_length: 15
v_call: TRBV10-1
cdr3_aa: CASSVYRDNTYEQYF

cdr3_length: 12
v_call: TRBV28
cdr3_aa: CASSTANYGYTF

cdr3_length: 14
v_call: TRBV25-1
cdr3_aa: CASRPQGKVNTIYF

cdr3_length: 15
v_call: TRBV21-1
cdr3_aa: CASSRQTRTSDEQYF

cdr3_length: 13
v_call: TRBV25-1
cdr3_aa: CAAGTSGINEQFF

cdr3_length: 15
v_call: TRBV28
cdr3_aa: CASSPMGQGLETQYF

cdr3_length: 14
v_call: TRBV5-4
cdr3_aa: CASSFWTSSGTQFF

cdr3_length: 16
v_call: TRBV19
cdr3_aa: CASRMDRGSSNQPQHF

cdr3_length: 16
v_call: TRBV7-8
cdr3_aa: CASSFWGGSSYNEQFF

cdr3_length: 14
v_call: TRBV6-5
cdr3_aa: CASSNLAWADTQYF

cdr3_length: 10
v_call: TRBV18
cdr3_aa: CASSLDQRHF

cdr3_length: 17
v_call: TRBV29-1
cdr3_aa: CSGWARSTEQKNTEAFF

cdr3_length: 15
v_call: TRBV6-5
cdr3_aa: CASSYSQQGRTEAFF

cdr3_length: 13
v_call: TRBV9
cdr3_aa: CASSVGAEETQYF

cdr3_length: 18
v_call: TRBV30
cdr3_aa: CAWSRGRPVQGSYNEQFF

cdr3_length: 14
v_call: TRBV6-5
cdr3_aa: CASLPSGDNTEAFF

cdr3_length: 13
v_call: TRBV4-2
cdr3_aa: CASSQDRHYEQYF

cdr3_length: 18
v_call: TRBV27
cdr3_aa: CASSLDRAGLAGSGGQFF

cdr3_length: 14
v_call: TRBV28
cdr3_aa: CASSLRYAGNTIYF

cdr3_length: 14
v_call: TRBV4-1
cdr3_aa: CASSHRGTEGVLTF

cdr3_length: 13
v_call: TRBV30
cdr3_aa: CAWSRSGTGELFF

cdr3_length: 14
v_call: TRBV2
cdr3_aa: CASRLGLGNTEAFF

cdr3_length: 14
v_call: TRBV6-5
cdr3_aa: CASSPQNVPYEQYF

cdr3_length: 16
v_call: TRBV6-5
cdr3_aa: CASSYGGWSSSGELFF

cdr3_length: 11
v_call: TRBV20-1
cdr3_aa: CSARGMGEQYF

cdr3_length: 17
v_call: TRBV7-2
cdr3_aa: CASSLGGWREHYNEQFF

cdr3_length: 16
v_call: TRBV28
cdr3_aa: CASSSPSTGGRYEQYF

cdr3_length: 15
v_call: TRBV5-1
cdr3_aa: CANTGTPATNEKLFF